The 20 T cell receptor beta chains listed next were all sequenced from one sample in a study of OX40 agonist ivuxolimab in advanced cancers. Some clones are missing from TCRdb's copy, which holds only in-frame ones; the method was immunoSEQ multiplex PCR. The table shows tens of thousands of clones, with roughly 84% occurring only once. The material was CD4+ or CD8+ T cells sorted from blood, obtained in a trial of the OX40 agonist ivuxolimab. The receptor source for this set is an adult with an advanced solid tumor such as melanoma, head and neck, liver or kidney cancer.

This clone was picked up a small number of times. The chain links TRBV2 to TRBJ2-2; D not resolved. CDR3 length: 13 residues. Germline CDR1 and CDR2: SNHLY and FYNNEI. Trimming pared 7 bases from V and 1 base from J, leaving 7 bases between. The chain's CDR3 is CASNIQNTGELFF. CDR3 nucleotide sequence: TGTGCCAGCAACATACAGAACACCGGGGAGCTGTTTTTT.

The V call is TRBV4-1, the J call TRBJ1-3; 9 bases map to TRBD1. CDR3 length equals 15 residues. J was trimmed by 10 bases and V by 4 bases; bases with no gene match: 11. Germline V gene data show CDR1 as MGHRA and CDR2 as YSYEKL. CDR3 DNA sequence: TGCGCCAGCAGCCGAGAGACAAACAGGGGGCTAACCATATATTTT. This encodes CASSRETNRGLTIYF.

The V and J genes are TRBV9 and TRBJ2-1; 8 nucleotides line up with TRBD2. This CDR3 is built from 15 residues. Germline CDR1 SGDLS, CDR2 YYNGEE. J gave up 3 bases and V 4 bases, and 6 bases lay outside the gene matches. CDR3 nucleotides: TGTGCCAGCAGCATTAGCGGGACGAACTACAATGAGCAGTTCTTC. Protein: CASSISGTNYNEQFF.

The chain recombines TRBV30 with TRBJ1-5; weak D call: TRBD1 (6 bases). From germline, CDR1 is GTSNPN and CDR2 SVGIG (reference sequence). This CDR3 is 13 amino acids long. Trimming left V 2 bases short and J 4 bases short, with 9 bases between. This CDR3 is CAWSTGQNQPQHF. The CDR3 DNA follows: TGTGCCTGGAGTACGGGACAAAATCAGCCCCAGCATTTT.

The chain carries TRBV7-9 and TRBJ1-5, with 8 bases aligning to TRBD1. The junction had 0 bases not matched to a gene; V was cut back by 3 bases and J by 5 bases. Germline CDR1 is SEHNR and CDR2 is FQNEAQ (reference sequence). The CDR3 is 13 amino acids. The CDR3 DNA reads as TGTGCCAGCAGCTTGACAGGGGATCAGCCCCAGCATTTT. Its translation is CASSLTGDQPQHF.

The chain is built from TRBV2 and TRBJ1-1; TRBD1 might be the D (6 bases). Germline-derived CDR1 and CDR2 are SNHLY and FYNNEI. The CDR3 spans 13 residues. V was trimmed by 7 bases and J by 4 bases, leaving 13 bases between them. DNA for the CDR3: TGTGCCAGCAAGGGGGAAGGGGGCACTGAAGCTTTCTTT. Amino acids: CASKGEGGTEAFF.

The rearrangement joins TRBV19 to TRBJ1-5; D is uncertain. CDR1 and CDR2 from the germline V gene are LNHDA and SQIVND (reference sequence). V was cut by 7 bases and J by 0 bases, with 10 bases left in between. The CDR3 runs 14 residues. CDR3 in amino acids: CASTPDYSNQPQHF. The CDR3 DNA reads TGTGCCAGTACCCCAGACTATAGCAATCAGCCCCAGCATTTT. The full variable domain, with the rest looked up from reference TRBV19 and TRBJ1-5, is DGGITQSPKYLFRKEGQNVTLSCEQNLNHDAMYWYRQDPGQGLRLIYYSQIVNDFQKGDIAEGYSVSREKKESFPLTVTSAQKNPTAFYLCASTPDYSNQPQHFGDGTRLSIL.

The CDR3 nucleotides are TGTGCCAGCAGCCCCGGGAGGGGGCAGAACAATGAGCAGTTCTTC. Protein product: CASSPGRGQNNEQFF. The V call is TRBV11-3, the J call TRBJ2-1, with TRBD2 as a possible D gene (8 bases). Germline lookup yields CDR1 SGHNT and CDR2 YENEEA. V lost 5 bases and J lost 5, with 16 bases in between. The CDR3 is 15 residues long.

This chain links TRBV30 with TRBJ1-5, with D maybe TRBD1 (6 bases). The germline V and J ends were trimmed by 4 bases and 3 bases, with 13 bases remaining between them. The CDR3 totals 14 residues. CDR1 is GTSNPN and CDR2 is SVGIG in the germline V gene (reference sequence). Written as DNA, the CDR3 is TGTGCCTGGACCCTACAGGGCTACAATCAGCCCCAGCATTTT. Amino acid sequence: CAWTLQGYNQPQHF.

The rearrangement joins TRBV5-6 to TRBJ1-6, with a tentative D call TRBD1 (6 bases). The CDR3 length is 17 residues. From germline, CDR1 is SGHDT and CDR2 YYEEEE. Trimming took 4 bases from V and 7 from J, leaving 21 bases between them. CDR3 nucleotides: TGTGCCAGCAGCCCTCTAGGGGGGACGCTGTTGAATTCACCCCTCCACTTT. It specifies CASSPLGGTLLNSPLHF.

In its sample, this clone was seen a few times. This chain uses TRBV5-6 with TRBJ2-4; no reliable D call. This CDR3 is 13 amino acids long. V gave up 4 bases and J gave up 5 bases, with 10 bases separating them. Germline lookup yields CDR1 SGHDT and CDR2 YYEEEE. The DNA for the CDR3 is TGTGCCAGCAGCCCACAAGGCCAAAACATTCAGTACTTC. Translation gives CASSPQGQNIQYF.

The chain combines TRBV5-1 with TRBJ2-2; D unclear. V lost 0 bases to trimming and J lost 6 bases, with 6 bases between them. The CDR3 has 13 residues. Germline CDR1 SGHRS, CDR2 YFSETQ. The CDR3 sequence: CASSLAWAGELFF. CDR3 nucleotide sequence: TGCGCCAGCAGCTTGGCGTGGGCCGGGGAGCTGTTTTTT.

J is TRBJ1-2 and V is TRBV19; tentative D call: TRBD1 (5 bases). The CDR3 extends over 13 amino acids. V was cut by 7 bases and J by 4 bases, with 13 bases left in between. CDR1 and CDR2 (germline): LNHDA, SQIVND (reference sequence). The CDR3 protein is CASNLQGSYGYTF. DNA of the CDR3: TGTGCCAGTAATCTCCAGGGTAGCTATGGCTACACCTTC.

The CDR3 spells CASSQDRGQGAMTDTQYF. CDR3 nucleotide sequence: TGTGCCAGCAGCCAAGATCGGGGACAGGGGGCGATGACAGATACGCAGTATTTT. The chain links TRBV4-2 to TRBJ2-3; TRBD1 matches 12 bases. The CDR3 contains 18 residues. Germline V gives CDR1 LGHNA, CDR2 YNFKEQ. V was pared by 0 bases and J by 3 bases, with 7 bases of the junction left unmatched.

The chain combines TRBV6-5 with TRBJ1-1; D gene unclear. Trimming shortened V by 6 bases and J by 5 bases, and 19 bases separated the two germline ends. There are 15 residues in the CDR3. Germline V gene sequence: CDR1 MNHEY, CDR2 SVGAGI. In nucleotides, the CDR3 is TGTGCCAGCAGGACGGACGGCAAACCCCGAACTGAAGCTTTCTTT. Protein: CASRTDGKPRTEAFF.

The chain combines TRBV28 with TRBJ1-2; 7 nucleotides agree with TRBD1. Germline CDR1 MDHEN, CDR2 SYDVKM. After removal of 4 bases from V and 3 bases from J, the junction contained 8 bases not matched to a gene. The CDR3 spans 15 residues. Here the CDR3 reads CASSSPTGKDYGYTF. The CDR3 bases are TGTGCCAGCAGTTCCCCGACAGGGAAGGACTATGGCTACACCTTC.

The chain is built from TRBV10-3 and TRBJ2-7; 7 nucleotides match TRBD2. In germline, CDR1 is ENHRY, CDR2 SYGVKD. The junction had 7 bases not matched to a gene; V was cut back by 10 bases and J by 1 base. The CDR3 loop spans 13 amino acids. The CDR3 spells CATGGRESYEQYF. CDR3 nucleotides: TGTGCCACCGGAGGGAGGGAATCCTACGAGCAGTACTTC.

The V gene is TRBV5-6, the J gene TRBJ1-1; 10 bases match TRBD1. Germline-derived CDR1 and CDR2 are SGHDT and YYEEEE. The V gene end was trimmed by 4 bases and the J gene end by 5 bases; junction bases not matched to a gene: 11. The CDR3 consists of 16 residues. The CDR3 loop is CASSPLDGTGVTEAFF. For the CDR3, the DNA is TGTGCCAGCAGCCCCCTGGACGGGACAGGGGTGACTGAAGCTTTCTTT.

This chain uses TRBV29-1 with TRBJ2-5; 7 bases are a match to TRBD2. CDR1 and CDR2 from the germline V gene are SQVTM and ANQGSEA. This CDR3 contains 13 residues. V dropped 7 bases and J dropped 0; count of bases not matched to a gene: 5. CDR3: CSARGGYQETQYF. As DNA, the CDR3 is TGCAGCGCGCGGGGAGGGTACCAAGAGACCCAGTACTTC.

V gene TRBV6-9 combines with J gene TRBJ2-3; D possibly corresponds to TRBD2 (7 bases). The CDR3 has 15 amino acids. The germline V and J ends were trimmed by 8 bases and 5 bases, with 20 bases remaining between them. The germline V gene encodes CDR1 MNHGY and CDR2 SVAAGI. Written as DNA, the CDR3 is TGTGCCAGCCGAAGGGGGGGGGATGAGGGAGATACGCAGTATTTT. Its translation: CASRRGGDEGDTQYF.